These T cell receptor beta chains were read from a single sample in a study of T cells in Graves' hyperthyroidism and ophthalmopathy. TCRdb reprocessed the multiplex PCR reads via MiXCR and lists one record per CDR3 protein. The sample holds hundreds of thousands of distinct CDR3 sequences, roughly 15% seen once. Specimen: blood. The origin of the receptors is a woman aged 40 to 50 with Graves' ophthalmopathy. The CDR3 runs from the conserved cysteine through the conserved F or W. Size is stated for part of the rows, as once, few or many counts, or as a class when the clone is expanded.

j_call v_call clone_size cdr3_aa
TRBJ2-7 TRBV5-6 many CASSQPTVSYEQYF
TRBJ2-7 TRBV6-1 many CASKLVGSYEQYF
TRBJ2-2 TRBV30 many CAWSQQGWGELFF
TRBJ1-6 TRBV6-5 - CASSYISSYNSPLHF
TRBJ2-1 TRBV7-6 many CASSLVGNNEQFF
TRBJ2-2 TRBV20-1 many CSAREEVAGELFF
TRBJ2-2 TRBV27 - CASSLDSRGAGELFF
TRBJ2-2 TRBV28 many CASSLWTSGPTGELFF
TRBJ1-6 TRBV28 few CASSFEGVNSPLHF
TRBJ1-2 TRBV29-1 many CSVVQPYYGYTF
TRBJ2-7 TRBV29-1 - CSVLDRGRSEQYF
TRBJ1-2 TRBV29-1 many CSVGPPATNGYTF
TRBJ1-5 TRBV6-2/TRBV6-3 - CASKGRGRDSQENQPQHF
TRBJ2-1 TRBV4-1 few CASSQDWVAGDNEQFF
TRBJ2-2 TRBV14 many CASSQVGGINTGELFF
TRBJ1-3 TRBV12-3/TRBV12-4 many CASSLGYSGTGNTIYF
TRBJ2-2 TRBV12-5 few CASATGTPSTGELFF
TRBJ1-1 TRBV27 - CASSWTGQNTEAFF
TRBJ1-2 TRBV19 many CASSIAGDRIYGYTF
TRBJ2-7 TRBV7-2 many CASSFKRDHEQYF
TRBJ2-7 TRBV12-3/TRBV12-4 few CASSSTGDPYEQYF
TRBJ2-5 TRBV11-1 many CASSSLIRETQYF
TRBJ1-1 TRBV2 many CASSERKSAEAFF
TRBJ2-6 TRBV6-1 - CASSGWGTGLSGANVLTF
TRBJ2-5 TRBV27 few CASSSRERGGARGTQYF
TRBJ2-7 TRBV7-9 few CASSLDTLPYEQYF
TRBJ2-2 TRBV11-2 many CASSWGQVTGELFF
TRBJ1-2 TRBV29-1 many CSVDSMGYTF
TRBJ2-7 TRBV30 - CAWSAVGGSRYEQYF
TRBJ2-3 TRBV7-3 many CASSLGTFTSSTDTQYF
TRBJ1-2 TRBV12-3/TRBV12-4 many CASRTLDRGGYTF
TRBJ1-5 TRBV28 - CASGAGPIHSNQPQHF
TRBJ2-5 TRBV6-1 many CASSAQVQGAGTQYF
TRBJ2-5 TRBV7-8 many CASSLAGAGVQGTQYF
TRBJ1-1 TRBV12-3/TRBV12-4 many CASTRLTGGTEAFF
TRBJ1-1 TRBV30 many CAWSGQGTEAFF
TRBJ2-2 TRBV7-3 - CASSRSGQGSTGELFF
TRBJ2-7 TRBV20-1 many CSARAGREGTLGEQYF
TRBJ2-7 TRBV7-9 many CASSRIQDSYEQYF
TRBJ2-7 TRBV19 many CASSPGTAPWYEQYF
TRBJ2-2 TRBV2 - CASIRGSGGELFF
TRBJ2-2 TRBV30 many CAWRSGVNTGELFF